This TCR beta chain was observed in a study of lymphopenia after photon versus proton radiotherapy. General observations from the study: Oligoclonal CD8+ Temra expansion after nadir drove photon patients' diversity drop.

Method: immunoSEQ multiplex PCR; TCRdb's copy keeps in-frame clones and lacks some. Found here are fewer than 35,000 clones, 75% to 90% of them singletons; the top ten hold about 7%. On this clone itself: Its antigen is undetermined.

Germline loops: CDR1 MNHEY, CDR2 SMNVEV (reference sequence). This CDR3 comprises 13 residues. J gave up 3 bases and V 6 bases, and 4 bases lay outside the gene matches. The sample in question was peripheral blood, obtained from a patient treated with photon-based radiotherapy. The source of this sequence is a woman between 45 and 60 years old with pancreatic cancer. The chain has TRBV27 and TRBJ2-7, with 8 bases that match TRBD2. CDR3 DNA: TGTGCCAGCAGACAGAGCGGGGGCTACGAGCAGTACTTC. Protein sequence: CASRQSGGYEQYF.